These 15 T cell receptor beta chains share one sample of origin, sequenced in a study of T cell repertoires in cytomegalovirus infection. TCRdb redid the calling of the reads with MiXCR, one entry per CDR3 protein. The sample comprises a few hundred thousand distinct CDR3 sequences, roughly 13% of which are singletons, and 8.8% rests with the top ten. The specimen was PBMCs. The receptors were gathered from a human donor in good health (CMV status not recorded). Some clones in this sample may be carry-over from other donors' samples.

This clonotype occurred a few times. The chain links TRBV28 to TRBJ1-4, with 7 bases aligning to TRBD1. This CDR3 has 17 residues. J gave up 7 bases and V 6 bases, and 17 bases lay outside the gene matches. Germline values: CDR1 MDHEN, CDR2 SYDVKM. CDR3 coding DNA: TGTGCCAGCAGCCACACCTTGGGCGAGGGGGCCTTTGAAAAACTGTTTTTT. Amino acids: CASSHTLGEGAFEKLFF.

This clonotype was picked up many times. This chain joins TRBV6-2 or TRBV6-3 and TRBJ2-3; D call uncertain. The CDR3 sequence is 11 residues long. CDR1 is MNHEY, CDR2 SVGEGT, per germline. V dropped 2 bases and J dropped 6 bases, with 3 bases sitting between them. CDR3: CASSYGDTQYF. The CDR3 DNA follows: TGTGCCAGCAGTTACGGGGATACGCAGTATTTT.

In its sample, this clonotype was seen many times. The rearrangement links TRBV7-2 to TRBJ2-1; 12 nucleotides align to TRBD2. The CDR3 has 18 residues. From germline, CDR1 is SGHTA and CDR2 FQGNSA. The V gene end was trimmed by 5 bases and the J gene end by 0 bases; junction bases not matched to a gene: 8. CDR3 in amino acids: CASSVSSGGGSSYNEQFF. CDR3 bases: TGTGCCAGCAGCGTCTCTAGCGGGGGGGGAAGCTCCTACAATGAGCAGTTCTTC.

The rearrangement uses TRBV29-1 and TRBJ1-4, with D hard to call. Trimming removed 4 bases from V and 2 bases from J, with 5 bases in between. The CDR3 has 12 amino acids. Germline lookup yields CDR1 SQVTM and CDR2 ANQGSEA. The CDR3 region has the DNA TGCAGCGTTGGTGGTACTAATGAAAAACTGTTTTTT. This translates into CSVGGTNEKLFF. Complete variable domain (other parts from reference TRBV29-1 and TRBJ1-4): SAVISQKPSRDICQRGTSLTIQCQVDSQVTMMFWYRQQPGQSLTLIATANQGSEATYESGFVIDKFPISRPNLTFSTLTVSNMSPEDSSIYLCSVGGTNEKLFFGSGTQLSVL.

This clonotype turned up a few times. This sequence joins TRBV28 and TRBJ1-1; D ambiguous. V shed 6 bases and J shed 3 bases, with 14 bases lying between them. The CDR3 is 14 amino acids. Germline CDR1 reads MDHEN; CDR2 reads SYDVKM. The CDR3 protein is CASRLGNKDTEAFF. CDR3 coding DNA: TGTGCCAGCAGACTAGGAAATAAGGACACTGAAGCTTTCTTT.

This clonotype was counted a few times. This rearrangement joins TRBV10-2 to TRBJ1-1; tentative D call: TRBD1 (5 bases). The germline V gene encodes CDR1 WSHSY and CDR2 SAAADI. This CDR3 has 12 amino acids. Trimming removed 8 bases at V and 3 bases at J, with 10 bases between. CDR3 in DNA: TGCGCCAGCGGATTGGGGGACACTGAAGCTTTCTTT. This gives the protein CASGLGDTEAFF.

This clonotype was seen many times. CDR3 in amino acids: CASKLSGEGEQFF. In DNA form, the CDR3 reads TGTGCCAGCAAATTAAGCGGGGAGGGTGAGCAGTTCTTC. The chain joins TRBV7-2 to TRBJ2-1; 7 nucleotides match TRBD2. Germline values: CDR1 SGHTA, CDR2 FQGNSA. This CDR3 comprises 13 residues. J gave up 9 bases and V 7 bases, and 9 bases lay outside the gene matches.

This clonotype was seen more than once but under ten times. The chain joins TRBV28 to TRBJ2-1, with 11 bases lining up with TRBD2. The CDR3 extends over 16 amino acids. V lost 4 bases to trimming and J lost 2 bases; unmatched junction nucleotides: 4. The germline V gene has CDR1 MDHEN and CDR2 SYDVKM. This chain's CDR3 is CASSYSGRGAYNEQFF. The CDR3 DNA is TGTGCCAGCAGTTATAGCGGGAGGGGTGCCTACAATGAGCAGTTCTTC.

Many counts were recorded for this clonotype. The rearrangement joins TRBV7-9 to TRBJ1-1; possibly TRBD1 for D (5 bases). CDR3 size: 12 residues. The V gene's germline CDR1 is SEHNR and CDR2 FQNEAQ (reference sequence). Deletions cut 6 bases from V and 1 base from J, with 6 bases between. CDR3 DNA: TGTGCCAGCAGGACAGCGAACACTGAAGCTTTCTTT. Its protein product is CASRTANTEAFF. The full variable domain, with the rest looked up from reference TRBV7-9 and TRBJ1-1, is DTGVSQNPRHKITKRGQNVTFRCDPISEHNRLYWYRQTLGQGPEFLTYFQNEAQLEKSRLLSDRFSAERPKGSFSTLEIQRTEQGDSAMYLCASRTANTEAFFGQGTRLTVV.

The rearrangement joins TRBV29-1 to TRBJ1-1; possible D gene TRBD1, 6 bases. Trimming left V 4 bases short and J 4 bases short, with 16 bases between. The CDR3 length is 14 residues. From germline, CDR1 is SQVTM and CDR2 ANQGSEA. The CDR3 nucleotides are TGCAGCGTTGGGGCAGGGGAGGTCCGCACTGAAGCTTTCTTT. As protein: CSVGAGEVRTEAFF.

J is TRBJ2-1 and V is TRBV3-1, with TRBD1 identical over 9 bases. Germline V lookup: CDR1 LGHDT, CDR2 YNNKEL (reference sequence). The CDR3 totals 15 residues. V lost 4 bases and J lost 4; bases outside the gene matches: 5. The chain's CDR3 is CASSRTGGAYNEQFF. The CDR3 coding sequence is TGTGCCAGCAGCCGTACAGGGGGCGCTTACAATGAGCAGTTCTTC.

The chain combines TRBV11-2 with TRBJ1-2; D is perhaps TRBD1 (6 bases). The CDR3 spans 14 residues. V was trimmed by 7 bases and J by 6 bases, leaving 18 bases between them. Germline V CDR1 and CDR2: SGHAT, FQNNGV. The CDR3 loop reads CASNRILTGDGYTF. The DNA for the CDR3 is TGTGCCAGCAACCGGATATTGACAGGAGATGGCTACACCTTC.

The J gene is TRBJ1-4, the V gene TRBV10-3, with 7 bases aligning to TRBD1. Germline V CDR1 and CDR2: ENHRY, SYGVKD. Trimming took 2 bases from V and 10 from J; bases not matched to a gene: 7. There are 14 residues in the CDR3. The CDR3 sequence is CAISEPEGAGKLFF. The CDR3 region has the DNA TGTGCCATCAGTGAGCCAGAGGGGGCTGGAAAACTGTTTTTT.

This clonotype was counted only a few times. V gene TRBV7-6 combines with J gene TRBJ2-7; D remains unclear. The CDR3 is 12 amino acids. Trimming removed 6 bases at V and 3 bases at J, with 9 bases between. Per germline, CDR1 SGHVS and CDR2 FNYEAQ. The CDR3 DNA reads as TGTGCCAGCAGTCGTTTGAACTACGAGCAGTACTTC. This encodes CASSRLNYEQYF.

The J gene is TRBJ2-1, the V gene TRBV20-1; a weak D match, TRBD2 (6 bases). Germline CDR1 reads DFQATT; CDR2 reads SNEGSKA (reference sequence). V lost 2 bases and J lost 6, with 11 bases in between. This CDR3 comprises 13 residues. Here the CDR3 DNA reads TGCAGTGCTAGATGGATCGGGGGCAATGAGCAGTTCTTC. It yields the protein CSARWIGGNEQFF.